This T cell receptor beta chain is drawn from a study of T cells in Graves' hyperthyroidism and ophthalmopathy. Study-wide findings and caveats: Most expanded thyroid clonotypes above 0.001 recurred in blood.

Comments on this clonotype: The antigen is not known.

The ends lost 3 bases at V and 7 bases at J; junction bases unmatched: 13. This CDR3 comprises 18 residues. TCR beta CDR3 regions were amplified from RNA. Carried out on the TCR CDR3, a first-round RT-PCR used the HTBI primer set. TCRdb analysed the multiplex PCR reads with MiXCR anew, one entry per CDR3 protein. This table holds approximately 590,000 distinct CDR3 sequences, about 15% found once. The sequencing input was blood. The chain employs TRBV12-3 or TRBV12-4 and TRBJ2-1; 12 positions agree with TRBD2. This sequence originates from a woman aged 25 to 39 with Graves' hyperthyroidism. The DNA of the CDR3 is TGTGCCAGCAGTTTCTTAATGACTAGCGGGAGTTCGGGAAATGAGCAGTTCTTC. It specifies CASSFLMTSGSSGNEQFF.